This TCR beta chain was observed in a study of blood T cell repertoires in COVID-19. Study-level information: Samples of COVID-19 (acute and convalescent) were obtained from the United States, Italy and Spain.

Libraries were prepared by immunoSEQ multiplex PCR; TCRdb keeps only in-frame clonotypes and omits some of them. This table has fewer than 200,000 clones, roughly 81% appearing once. The germline CDR1 and CDR2 sequences are SGHTA and FQGNSA. The CDR3 has 14 residues. V lost 8 bases and J 0 bases, leaving 8 bases between the germline ends. Sequencing input: peripheral blood. This chain joins TRBV7-2 and TRBJ1-6, with D unclear. This TCR came from a man aged 35 to 55 who had recovered from COVID-19. The CDR3 DNA is TGTGCCAGCTGTAAGAGCTCCTATAATTCACCCCTCCACTTT. The encoded protein is CASCKSSYNSPLHF.